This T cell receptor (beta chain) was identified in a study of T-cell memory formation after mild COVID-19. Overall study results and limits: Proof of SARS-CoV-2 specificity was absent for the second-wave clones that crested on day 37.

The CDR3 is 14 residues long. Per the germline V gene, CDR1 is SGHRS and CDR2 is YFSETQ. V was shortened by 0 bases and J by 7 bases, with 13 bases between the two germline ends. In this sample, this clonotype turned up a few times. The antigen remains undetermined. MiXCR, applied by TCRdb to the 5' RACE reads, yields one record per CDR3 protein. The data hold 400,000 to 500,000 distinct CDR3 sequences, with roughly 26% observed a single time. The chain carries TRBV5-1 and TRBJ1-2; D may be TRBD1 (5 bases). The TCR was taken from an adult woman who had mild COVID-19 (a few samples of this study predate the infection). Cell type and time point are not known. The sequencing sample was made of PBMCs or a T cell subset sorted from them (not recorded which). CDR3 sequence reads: CASSLDWGDRGYTF. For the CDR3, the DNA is TGCGCCAGCAGCTTGGATTGGGGGGACCGTGGCTACACCTTC.